This T cell receptor beta chain was retrieved from a study of CD8 T cells in Susac syndrome. Germline lookup yields CDR1 LNHDA and CDR2 SQIVND (reference sequence). The junction had 11 bases not matched to a gene; V was cut back by 6 bases and J by 4 bases. The CDR3 extends over 17 amino acids. Random hexamers served to reverse transcribe roughly 0.45 to 1 ug RNA. Amplification of TCR beta CDR3 spanned 54 Vbeta and 13 Jbeta via immunoSEQ multiplex PCR. TCRdb itself ran the immunoSEQ multiplex PCR reads through MiXCR, one entry per CDR3 protein. Among 120,000 or so distinct CDR3 sequences listed, 90% to 95% were seen once.

The material sequenced was CD8+ T cells from PBMCs. The chain links TRBV19 to TRBJ2-3; 12 bases map to TRBD1. The clonotype was recovered from a human donor with Susac syndrome. The CDR3 DNA reads as TGTGCCAGTAGCCGACCCTGGGACAGGGGGCAAGCAGATACGCAGTATTTT. Residues: CASSRPWDRGQADTQYF.